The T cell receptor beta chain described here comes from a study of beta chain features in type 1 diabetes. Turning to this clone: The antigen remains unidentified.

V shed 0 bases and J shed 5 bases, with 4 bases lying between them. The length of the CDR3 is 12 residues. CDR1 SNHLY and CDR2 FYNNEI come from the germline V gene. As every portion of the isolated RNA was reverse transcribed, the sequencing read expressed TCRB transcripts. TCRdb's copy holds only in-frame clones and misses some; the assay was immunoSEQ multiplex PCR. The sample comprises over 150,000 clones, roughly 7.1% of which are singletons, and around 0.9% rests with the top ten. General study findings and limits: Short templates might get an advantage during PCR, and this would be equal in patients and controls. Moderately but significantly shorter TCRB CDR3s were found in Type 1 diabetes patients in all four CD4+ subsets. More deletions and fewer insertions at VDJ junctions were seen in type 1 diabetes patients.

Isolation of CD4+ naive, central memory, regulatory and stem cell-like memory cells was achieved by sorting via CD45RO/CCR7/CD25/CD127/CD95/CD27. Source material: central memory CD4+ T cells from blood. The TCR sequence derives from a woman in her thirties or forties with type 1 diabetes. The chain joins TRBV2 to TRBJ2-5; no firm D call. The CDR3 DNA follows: TGTGCCAGCAGTGAAGCCGCGGAGACCCAGTACTTC. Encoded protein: CASSEAAETQYF.